Following are 5 T cell receptor beta chains from one sample sequenced in a study of T-cell memory formation after mild COVID-19. MiXCR, run by TCRdb on the 5' RACE reads, gives a single entry per CDR3 protein. The sample has roughly 610,000 distinct CDR3 sequences, roughly 17% seen once. The sample taken for sequencing was PBMCs or a T cell subset sorted from them (not recorded which). All receptors derive from an adult woman who had mild COVID-19 (a few samples of this study predate the infection). Cell type and time point are not known.

The chain's CDR3 is CASSQDPYTEAFF. CDR3 DNA: TGCGCCAGCAGCCAAGATCCTTACACTGAAGCTTTCTTT. The rearrangement uses TRBV4-1 and TRBJ1-1; no firm D call. Trimming took 0 bases from V and 3 from J, leaving 5 bases between them. In germline, CDR1 is MGHRA, CDR2 YSYEKL. There are 13 residues in the CDR3.

The chain is built from TRBV5-1 and TRBJ2-3; D gene ambiguous. Germline CDR1 is SGHRS and CDR2 is YFSETQ. V lost 2 bases, J lost 2 bases, and 9 bases lay in between. The CDR3 has 14 residues. The chain's CDR3 is CASSLGRDTDTQYF. Written as DNA, the CDR3 is TGCGCCAGCAGCTTAGGAAGGGACACAGATACGCAGTATTTT.

This chain connects TRBV11-2 to TRBJ2-5, with 9 nucleotides matching TRBD1. From germline, CDR1 is SGHAT and CDR2 FQNNGV. The V and J ends lost 5 bases and 5 bases, in that order; junction bases with no gene match: 9. CDR3 size: 15 residues. The DNA of the CDR3 is TGTGCCAGCAGCCACCGGGACAGGGCTCGGGAGACCCAGTACTTC. Translated, it gives CASSHRDRARETQYF.

On this clonotype itself: The germline gene is not matched at one end of the junction; a read error may be the cause. The rearrangement joins TRBV20-1 to TRBJ2-1; D is undetermined. Looked up from germline, CDR1 is DFQATT and CDR2 is SNEGSKA (reference sequence). The CDR3 extends over 14 amino acids. CDR3 amino acids: CSAGELRNFNEQFF. CDR3 in DNA: TGCAGTGCTGGAGAACTACGCAACTTTAATGAGCAGTTCTTC.

The J gene is TRBJ2-3, the V gene TRBV4-2; 12 bases align to TRBD2. With 1 base clipped from V and 3 bases from J, the junction kept 2 bases outside the gene matches. The germline V gene has CDR1 LGHNA and CDR2 YNFKEQ. CDR3 length: 16 amino acids. This CDR3 is CASSQALAGGTDTQYF. The DNA for the CDR3 is TGTGCCAGCAGCCAAGCACTAGCGGGGGGTACAGATACGCAGTATTTT.